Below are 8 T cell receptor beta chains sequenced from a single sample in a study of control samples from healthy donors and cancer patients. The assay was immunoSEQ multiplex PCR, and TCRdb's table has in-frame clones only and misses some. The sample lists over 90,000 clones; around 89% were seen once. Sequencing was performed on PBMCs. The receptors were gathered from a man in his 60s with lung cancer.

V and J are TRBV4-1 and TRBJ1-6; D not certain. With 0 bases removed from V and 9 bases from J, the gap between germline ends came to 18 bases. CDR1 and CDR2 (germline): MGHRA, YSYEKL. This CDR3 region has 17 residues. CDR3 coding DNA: TGCGCCAGCAGCCAAGACCCCCGAGTAGGACGTCTTTCACCCCTCCACTTT. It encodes CASSQDPRVGRLSPLHF.

DNA of the CDR3: TGTGCCAGCAGCCTGAGGGGGGAAAAACTGTTTTTT. Its translation: CASSLRGEKLFF. V usage is TRBV3-1 (or the pseudogene TRBV3-2) and J usage is TRBJ1-4; D is possibly TRBD1 (6 bases). This CDR3 contains 12 residues. V was shortened by 4 bases and J by 8 bases, with 8 bases between the two germline ends. CDR1 and CDR2 from the germline V gene are LGHDT and YNNKEL (reference sequence).

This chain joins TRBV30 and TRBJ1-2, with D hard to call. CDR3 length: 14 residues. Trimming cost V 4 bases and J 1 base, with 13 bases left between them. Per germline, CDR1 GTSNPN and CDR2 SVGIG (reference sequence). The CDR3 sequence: CAWISREFNYGYTF. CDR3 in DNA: TGTGCCTGGATCTCCCGGGAATTTAACTATGGCTACACCTTC.

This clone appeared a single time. CDR3 DNA: TGTGCCAGCAGCTTAAGACAGGGATTCTCCTACGAGCAGTACGTC. As protein: CASSLRQGFSYEQYV. The rearrangement links TRBV7-3 to TRBJ2-7; TRBD1 aligns across 7 bases. Trimming took 1 base from V and 0 from J; bases not matched to a gene: 3. Germline CDR1 and CDR2: SGHTA and FQGTGA. This CDR3 is 15 amino acids long.

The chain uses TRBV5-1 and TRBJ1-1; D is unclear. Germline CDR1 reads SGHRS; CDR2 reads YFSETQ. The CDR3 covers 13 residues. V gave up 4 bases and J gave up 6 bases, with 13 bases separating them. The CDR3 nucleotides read TGCGCCAGCAGCGCCGAAGGGAGAGCTGAAGCTTTCTTT. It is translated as CASSAEGRAEAFF.

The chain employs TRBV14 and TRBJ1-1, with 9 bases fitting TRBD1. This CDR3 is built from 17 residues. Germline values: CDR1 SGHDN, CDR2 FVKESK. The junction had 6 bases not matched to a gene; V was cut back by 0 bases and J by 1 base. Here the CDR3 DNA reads TGTGCCAGCAGCCAAGATACAGGGGGCGTCTGGAACACTGAAGCTTTCTTT. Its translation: CASSQDTGGVWNTEAFF.

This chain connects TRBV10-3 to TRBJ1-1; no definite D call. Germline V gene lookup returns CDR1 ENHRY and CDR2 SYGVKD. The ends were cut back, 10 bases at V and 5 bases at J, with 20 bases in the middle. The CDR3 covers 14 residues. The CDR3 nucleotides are TGTGCCACCCGTTTGAGTTCTGAGGGAACTGAAGCTTTCTTT. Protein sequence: CATRLSSEGTEAFF.

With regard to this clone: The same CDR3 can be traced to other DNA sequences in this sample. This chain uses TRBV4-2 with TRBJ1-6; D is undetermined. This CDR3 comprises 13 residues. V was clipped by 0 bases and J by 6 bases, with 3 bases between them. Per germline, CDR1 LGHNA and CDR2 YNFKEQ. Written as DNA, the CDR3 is TGTGCCAGCAGCCAAGACCTTAATTCACCCCTCCACTTT. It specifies CASSQDLNSPLHF.